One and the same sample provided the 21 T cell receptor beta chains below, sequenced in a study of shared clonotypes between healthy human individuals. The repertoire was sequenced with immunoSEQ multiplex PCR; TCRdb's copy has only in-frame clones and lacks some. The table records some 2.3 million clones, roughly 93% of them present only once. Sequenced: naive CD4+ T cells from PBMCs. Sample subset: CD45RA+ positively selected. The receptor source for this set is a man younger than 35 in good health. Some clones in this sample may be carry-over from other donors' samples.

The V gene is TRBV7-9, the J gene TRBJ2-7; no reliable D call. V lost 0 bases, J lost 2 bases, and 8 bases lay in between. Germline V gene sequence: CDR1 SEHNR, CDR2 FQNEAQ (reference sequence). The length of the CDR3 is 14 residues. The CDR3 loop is CASSLARLTYEQYF. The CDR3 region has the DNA TGTGCCAGCAGCTTAGCCCGTCTTACCTACGAGCAGTACTTC.

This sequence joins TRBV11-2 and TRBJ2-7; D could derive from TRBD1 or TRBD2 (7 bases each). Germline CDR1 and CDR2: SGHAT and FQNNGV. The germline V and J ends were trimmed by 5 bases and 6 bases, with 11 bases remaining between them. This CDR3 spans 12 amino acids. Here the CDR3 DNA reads TGTGCCAGCAGCCAGGGGGGGGCCGAGCAGTACTTC. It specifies CASSQGGAEQYF.

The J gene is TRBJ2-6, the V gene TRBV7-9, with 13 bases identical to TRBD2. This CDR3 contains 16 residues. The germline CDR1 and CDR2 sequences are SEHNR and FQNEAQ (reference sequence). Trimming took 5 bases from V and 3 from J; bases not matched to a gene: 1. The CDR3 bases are TGTGCCAGCAGCGGACTAGCGGGAGTTGGGGCCAACGTCCTGACTTTC. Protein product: CASSGLAGVGANVLTF.

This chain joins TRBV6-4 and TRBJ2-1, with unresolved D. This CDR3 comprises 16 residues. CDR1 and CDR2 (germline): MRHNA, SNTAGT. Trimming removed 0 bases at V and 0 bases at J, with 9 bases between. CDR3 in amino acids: CASSDSRPSSYNEQFF. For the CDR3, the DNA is TGTGCCAGCAGTGACTCCAGGCCCAGCTCCTACAATGAGCAGTTCTTC.

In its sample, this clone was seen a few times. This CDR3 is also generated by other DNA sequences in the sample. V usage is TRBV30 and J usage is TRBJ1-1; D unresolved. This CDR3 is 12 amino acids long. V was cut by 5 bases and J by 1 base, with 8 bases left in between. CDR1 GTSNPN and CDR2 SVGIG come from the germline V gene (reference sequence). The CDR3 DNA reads TGTGCCTGGGGTCGGGAGAACACTGAAGCTTTCTTT. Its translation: CAWGRENTEAFF.

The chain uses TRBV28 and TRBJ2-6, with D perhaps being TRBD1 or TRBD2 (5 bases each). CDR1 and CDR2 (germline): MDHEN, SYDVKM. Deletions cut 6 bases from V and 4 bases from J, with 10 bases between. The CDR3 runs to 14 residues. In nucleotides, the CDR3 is TGTGCCAGCAGATGGGGGAGCGGGGCCAACGTCCTGACTTTC. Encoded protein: CASRWGSGANVLTF.

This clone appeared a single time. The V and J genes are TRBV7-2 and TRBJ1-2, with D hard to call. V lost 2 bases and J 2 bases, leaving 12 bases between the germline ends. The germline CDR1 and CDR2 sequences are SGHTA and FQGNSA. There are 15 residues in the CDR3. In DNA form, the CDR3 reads TGTGCCAGCAGCTTATTGGAAAGACGGAACTATGGCTACACCTTC. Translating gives CASSLLERRNYGYTF. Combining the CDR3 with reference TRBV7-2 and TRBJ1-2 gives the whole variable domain GAGVSQSPSNKVTEKGKDVELRCDPISGHTALYWYRQSLGQGLEFLIYFQGNSAPDKSGLPSDRFSAERTGGSVSTLTIQRTQQEDSAVYLCASSLLERRNYGYTFGSGTRLTVV.

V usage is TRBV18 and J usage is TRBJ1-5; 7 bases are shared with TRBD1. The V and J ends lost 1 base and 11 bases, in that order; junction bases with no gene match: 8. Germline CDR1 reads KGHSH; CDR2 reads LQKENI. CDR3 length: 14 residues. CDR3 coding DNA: TGTGCCAGCTCACCACAGGGGGCGCGGGGGGCCCAGCATTTT. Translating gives CASSPQGARGAQHF.

CDR3 nucleotides: TGTGCCAGCAGCTTAGGTGGGACCCTGGGAACTGAAGCTTTCTTT. It encodes CASSLGGTLGTEAFF. This rearrangement joins TRBV7-2 to TRBJ1-1; D possibly corresponds to TRBD1 (5 bases). This CDR3 is 15 amino acids long. V lost 1 base, J lost 5 bases, and 14 bases lay in between. CDR1 is SGHTA, CDR2 FQGNSA, per germline.

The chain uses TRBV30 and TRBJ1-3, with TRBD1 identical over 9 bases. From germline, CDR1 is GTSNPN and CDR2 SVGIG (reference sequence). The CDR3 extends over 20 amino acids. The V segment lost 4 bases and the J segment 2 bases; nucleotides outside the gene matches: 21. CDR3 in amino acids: CAWTRGLRDRVMWAGNTIYF. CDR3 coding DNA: TGTGCCTGGACAAGGGGTCTCCGGGACAGGGTAATGTGGGCTGGAAACACCATATATTTT.

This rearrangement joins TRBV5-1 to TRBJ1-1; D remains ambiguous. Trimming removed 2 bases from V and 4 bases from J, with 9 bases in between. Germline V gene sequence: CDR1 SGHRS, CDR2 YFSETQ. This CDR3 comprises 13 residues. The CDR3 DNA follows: TGCGCCAGCAGCTTTGAGGAAGGCACTGAAGCTTTCTTT. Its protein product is CASSFEEGTEAFF.

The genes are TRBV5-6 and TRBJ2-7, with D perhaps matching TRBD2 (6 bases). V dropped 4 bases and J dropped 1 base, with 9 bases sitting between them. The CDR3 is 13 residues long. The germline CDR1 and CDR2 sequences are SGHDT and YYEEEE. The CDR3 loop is CASSRGLSYEQYF. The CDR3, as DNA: TGTGCCAGCAGCCGGGGACTTTCCTACGAGCAGTACTTC.

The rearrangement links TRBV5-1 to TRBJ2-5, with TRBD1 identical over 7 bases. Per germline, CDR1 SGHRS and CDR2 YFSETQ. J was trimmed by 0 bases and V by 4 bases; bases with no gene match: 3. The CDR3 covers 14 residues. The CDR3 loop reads CASSPTGYQETQYF. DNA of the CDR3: TGCGCCAGCAGCCCGACAGGGTACCAAGAGACCCAGTACTTC.

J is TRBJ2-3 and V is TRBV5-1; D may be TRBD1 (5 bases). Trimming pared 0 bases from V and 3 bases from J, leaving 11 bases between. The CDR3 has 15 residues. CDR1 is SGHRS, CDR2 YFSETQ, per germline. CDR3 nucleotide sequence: TGCGCCAGCAGCTTGGGACAGACCCATACAGATACGCAGTATTTT. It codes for CASSLGQTHTDTQYF. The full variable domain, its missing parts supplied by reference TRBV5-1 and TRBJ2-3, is KAGVTQTPRYLIKTRGQQVTLSCSPISGHRSVSWYQQTPGQGLQFLFEYFSETQRNKGNFPGRFSGRQFSNSRSEMNVSTLELGDSALYLCASSLGQTHTDTQYFGPGTRLTVL.

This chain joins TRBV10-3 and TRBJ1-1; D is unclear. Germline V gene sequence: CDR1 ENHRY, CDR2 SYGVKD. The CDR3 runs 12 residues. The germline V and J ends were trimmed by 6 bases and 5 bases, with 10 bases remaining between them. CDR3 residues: CAISADGTEAFF. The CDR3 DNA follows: TGTGCCATCAGCGCGGATGGAACTGAAGCTTTCTTT.

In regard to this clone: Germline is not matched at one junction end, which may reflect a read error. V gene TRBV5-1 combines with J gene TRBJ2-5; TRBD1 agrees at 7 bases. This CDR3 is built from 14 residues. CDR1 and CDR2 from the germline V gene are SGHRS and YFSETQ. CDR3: CAGSSQGGTETQYF. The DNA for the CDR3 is TGCGCCGGCAGCTCCCAAGGGGGCACAGAGACCCAGTACTTC.

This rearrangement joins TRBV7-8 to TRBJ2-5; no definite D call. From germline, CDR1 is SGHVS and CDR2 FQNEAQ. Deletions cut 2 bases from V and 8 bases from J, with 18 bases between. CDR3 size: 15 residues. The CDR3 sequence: CASSLQHIQTLTQYF. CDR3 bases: TGTGCCAGCAGCTTACAACACATTCAGACACTTACCCAGTACTTC.

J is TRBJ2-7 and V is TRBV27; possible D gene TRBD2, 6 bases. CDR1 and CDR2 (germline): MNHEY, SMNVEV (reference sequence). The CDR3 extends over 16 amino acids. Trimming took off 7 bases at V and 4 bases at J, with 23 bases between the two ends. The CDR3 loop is CASTPWLAQKGYEQYF. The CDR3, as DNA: TGTGCCAGCACTCCCTGGCTAGCGCAGAAAGGGTACGAGCAGTACTTC.

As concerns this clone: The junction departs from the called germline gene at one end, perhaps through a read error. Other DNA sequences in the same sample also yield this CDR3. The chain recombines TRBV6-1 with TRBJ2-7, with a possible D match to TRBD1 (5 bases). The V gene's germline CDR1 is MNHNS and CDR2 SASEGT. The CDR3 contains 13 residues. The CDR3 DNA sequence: TGTGCCAGCAGTGAATCAGGGCCCTACGAGCAGTATTTC. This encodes CASSESGPYEQYF.

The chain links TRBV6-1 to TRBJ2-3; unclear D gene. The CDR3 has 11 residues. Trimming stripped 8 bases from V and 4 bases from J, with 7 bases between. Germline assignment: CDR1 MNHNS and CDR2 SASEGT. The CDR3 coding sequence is TGTGCCAGCGCATTACCAGATACGCAGTATTTT. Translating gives CASALPDTQYF.

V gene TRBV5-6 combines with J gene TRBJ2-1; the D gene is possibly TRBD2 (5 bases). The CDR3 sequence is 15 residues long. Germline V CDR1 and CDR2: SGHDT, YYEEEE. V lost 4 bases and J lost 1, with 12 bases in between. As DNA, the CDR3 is TGTGCCAGCAGCCCTTGGACTCTTTCCTACAATGAGCAGTTCTTC. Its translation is CASSPWTLSYNEQFF.